This TCR beta chain was identified in a study of T-cell reconstitution after alpha-beta-depleted transplantation in children. The V and J ends lost 5 bases and 8 bases respectively, with 18 bases between them. CDR1 and CDR2 from the germline V gene are SGHTA and FQGNSA. This CDR3 comprises 14 residues. It was with unique molecular identifiers that the TCRbeta library was prepared. A single record per CDR3 protein comes from TCRdb applying MiXCR to the PCR reads. The profile shows 200,000 to 250,000 distinct CDR3 sequences, approximately 9% of them singletons. This clonotype was counted ten times or more.

The receptor was isolated from a human donor who donated a stem cell graft to a child with acute lymphoblastic leukemia. V and J are TRBV7-2 and TRBJ1-1; maybe TRBD1 (6 bases). The material was PBMCs from the stem cell graft donor, obtained from the stem cell graft. In DNA, the CDR3 is TGTGCCAGCAGCCAAACAGCAGGGGTGACCGAAGCTTTCTTT. This gives the protein CASSQTAGVTEAFF.